The 2 T cell receptor beta chains listed next were all sequenced from one sample in a study of T cell clonotyping in hematopoietic cell transplantation. Sequencing was performed with immunoSEQ multiplex PCR; in TCRdb, only in-frame clones are kept and a portion is missing. Here the sample spans approximately 25,000 clones, 70% to 85% being singletons. As to time point: recipient sample about 28 days before transplant, after cytoreduction. Sequencing used peripheral blood mononuclear cells, obtained before stem cell transplant. These receptors were obtained from a woman aged 55-70 years with acute myeloid leukemia. Some clones in this sample may be carry-over from other donors' samples.

The chain has TRBV10-3 and TRBJ1-4; D gene uncertain. The CDR3 is 15 residues long. V gave up 2 bases and J gave up 6 bases, with 13 bases separating them. Germline CDR1 and CDR2: ENHRY and SYGVKD. The CDR3 bases are TGTGCCATCAGTGAGGCGGGAGGTCCGGATGAAAAACTGTTTTTT. This codes for CAISEAGGPDEKLFF.

The chain carries TRBV25-1 and TRBJ1-1, with TRBD1 identical over 9 bases. The CDR3 is made up of 15 amino acids. The germline V gene has CDR1 MGHDK and CDR2 SYGVNS. V trimming: 7 bases; J trimming: 5 bases; junction bases outside the gene matches: 11. This CDR3 is CASTHGGTGRTEAFF. The CDR3 DNA reads as TGTGCCAGCACCCACGGCGGGACAGGGCGAACTGAAGCTTTCTTT.